This T cell receptor (beta chain) was identified in a study of early T cells in non-severe SARS-CoV-2 infection. Individual cDNA molecules carried attached unique molecular identifiers. A single record per CDR3 protein comes from TCRdb applying MiXCR to the 5' RACE reads. The sample lists 70,000 to 90,000 distinct CDR3 sequences, 8% to 13% occurring once. This clonotype occurred a few times. The CDR3 covers 16 residues. Trimming removed 1 base at V and 2 bases at J, with 13 bases between. Germline CDR1 and CDR2: SGHAT and FQNNGV. The TCR originated in an adult who was a healthcare worker with PCR-confirmed SARS-CoV-2 infection or an uninfected control (not recorded which). The source material was whole blood, sampled at baseline. V usage is TRBV11-2 and J usage is TRBJ2-3; the D gene is possibly TRBD1 (6 bases). The CDR3 DNA reads TGTGCCAGCAGCTTAGTACCGGGACAACTCACAGATACGCAGTATTTT. Translation gives CASSLVPGQLTDTQYF.